This is a list of T cell receptor beta chains from one sample in a study of OX40 agonist ivuxolimab in advanced cancers. TCRdb's table, derived via immunoSEQ multiplex PCR, lists solely in-frame clones and lacks some. Of about 83,000 clones listed, about 88% are singletons. The sample in question was CD4+ or CD8+ T cells sorted from blood, obtained in a trial of the OX40 agonist ivuxolimab. The receptors were sampled from an adult with an advanced solid tumor such as melanoma, head and neck, liver or kidney cancer. The CDR3 runs from the conserved cysteine through the conserved F or W. A D gene is named only where the DNA matches it firmly. Rows give clone size only sometimes, using once, few, many, or a class for an expanded clone.

TRBJ1-4,15,NA,NA,TRBV5-1,TGCGCCAGCAGAAGAGAAGGGGGAGCTAATGAAAAACTGTTTTTT,CASRREGGANEKLFF
TRBJ2-7,14,NA,NA,TRBV13,TGTGCCAGCAGCCGTTGGGCCCGGAGTAACGAGCAGTACTTC,CASSRWARSNEQYF
TRBJ1-6,14,NA,NA,TRBV27,TGTGCCAGCAGCACAGGCTCCTATAATTCACCCCTCCACTTT,CASSTGSYNSPLHF
TRBJ2-3,15,NA,TRBD2,TRBV4-1,TGCGCCAGCAGCCAAGACGGGGGACTAGGAGATACGCAGTATTTT,CASSQDGGLGDTQYF
TRBJ2-2,16,once,TRBD2,TRBV7-6,TGTGCCAGCAGAACGGAAGCGGGGGGGCCCATCGGGGAGCTGTTTTTT,CASRTEAGGPIGELFF
TRBJ2-7,10,NA,NA,TRBV5-5,TGTGCCAGCAGCGGGGTTCCCCGGTACTTC,CASSGVPRYF
TRBJ1-2,19,NA,TRBD1,TRBV19,TGTGCCAGTAGTATAGCCACAGGGGTCTATGTTGGGGCTAACTATGGCTACACCTTC,CASSIATGVYVGANYGYTF
TRBJ2-5,17,NA,NA,TRBV5-1,TGCGCCAGCAGCTTGGGGGTTGACGCTACTCGGGTTAGGGGCCAGTACTTC,CASSLGVDATRVRGQYF
TRBJ2-7,14,NA,TRBD1,TRBV11-1,TGTGCCAGCAGCCCAAGGACAGGCTCCTACGAGCAGTACTTC,CASSPRTGSYEQYF
TRBJ1-1,10,NA,NA,TRBV11-2,TGTGCCAGCAGCGTCACTGAAGCTTTCTTT,CASSVTEAFF
TRBJ1-1,13,NA,NA,TRBV10-1,TGCGCCAGCAGTGGTAACCGGAACACTGAAGCTTTCTTT,CASSGNRNTEAFF
TRBJ2-7,14,NA,TRBD1,TRBV6-1,TGTGCCAGCAGGAGTTCAGGGGGCTCCTACGAGCAGTACTTC,CASRSSGGSYEQYF
TRBJ1-3,16,NA,NA,TRBV7-8,TGTGCCAGCAGCTTAGAATTGCTCAGGGCTGGAAACACCATATATTTT,CASSLELLRAGNTIYF
TRBJ2-4,14,NA,TRBD1,TRBV5-6,TGTGCCAGCAGCAAGGGGGCGGCCAAAAACATTCAGTACTTC,CASSKGAAKNIQYF
TRBJ1-3,15,NA,NA,TRBV28,TGTGCCAGCAGTTCAGACTTCTTCCCTGGAAACACCATATATTTT,CASSSDFFPGNTIYF
TRBJ1-1,13,NA,NA,TRBV6-6,TGTGCCACCTGGGGCGAACTGAACACTGAAGCTTTCTTT,CATWGELNTEAFF
TRBJ1-1,13,NA,NA,TRBV11-2,TGTGCCAGCAGCCGTGTACAGGTCGCTGAAGCTTTCTTT,CASSRVQVAEAFF
TRBJ2-7,15,NA,TRBD2,TRBV9,TGTGCCAGCAGCGTAGGCTGGGAGGGGTCTGGCGAGCAGTACTTC,CASSVGWEGSGEQYF
TRBJ2-7,16,once,TRBD1,TRBV18,TGTGCCAGCTCACCTCGGGGACAGGGTGGCTCCTACGAGCAGTACTTC,CASSPRGQGGSYEQYF
TRBJ1-6,16,NA,TRBD1,TRBV5-5,TGTGCCAGCAGCGCGACAGGGGGAGCTTTCGCATCACCCCTCCACTTT,CASSATGGAFASPLHF
TRBJ1-4,15,NA,NA,TRBV6-1,TGTGCCAGCAGTGAAGCGATCTTCGGGGATGAAAAACTGTTTTTT,CASSEAIFGDEKLFF
TRBJ2-1,14,NA,NA,TRBV2,TGTGCCAGCAGTGAGCTGGTAGGGGTCAATGAGCAGTTCTTC,CASSELVGVNEQFF
TRBJ1-3,14,NA,NA,TRBV11-2,TGTGCCAGCAGCGGGCACATCTCTGGAAACACCATATATTTT,CASSGHISGNTIYF
TRBJ1-6,13,NA,NA,TRBV6-5,TGTGCCAGCAGTTTCTCCTATAATTCACCCCTCCACTTT,CASSFSYNSPLHF
TRBJ2-2,16,NA,TRBD1,TRBV19,TGTGCCAGTAATTACCCTGGACAGGGGGGCACCGGGGAGCTGTTTTTT,CASNYPGQGGTGELFF
TRBJ2-3,15,NA,TRBD2,TRBV6-5,TGTGCCAGCAGCCCCGGGACTAGCGGAATGGGTACGCAGTATTTT,CASSPGTSGMGTQYF
TRBJ2-1,15,NA,NA,TRBV5-4,TGTGCCAGCAGCTGGGACTCCCGGTCCTACAATGAGCAGTTCTTC,CASSWDSRSYNEQFF
TRBJ1-5,12,NA,NA,TRBV2,TGTGCCAGTAGCCTAATGAGTCAGCCCCAGCATTTT,CASSLMSQPQHF
TRBJ2-7,15,NA,NA,TRBV6-5,TGTGCCAGCAGTGTGGGGGTAGGTCCAGGGGATGAGCAGTACTTC,CASSVGVGPGDEQYF
TRBJ2-1,16,NA,NA,TRBV6-6,TGTGCCAGCAGTTACTCGGGGACCCGGCGGGCCGATGAGCAGTTCTTC,CASSYSGTRRADEQFF
TRBJ2-3,14,NA,NA,TRBV12-5,TGTGCTAGTGGTACCCTACTAACTCCGGTGGCGCAGTATTTT,CASGTLLTPVAQYF
TRBJ2-3,14,NA,TRBD2,TRBV5-1,TGCGCCAGCGACCTAGCGGGGGCGGGGGATACGCAGTATTTT,CASDLAGAGDTQYF
TRBJ1-3,15,NA,NA,TRBV10-1,TGCGCCAGCAGTGAGTCGAGAAGAGGACGAAACACCATATATTTT,CASSESRRGRNTIYF
TRBJ2-3,13,NA,NA,TRBV5-4,TGTGCCAGCAGCTCAAGGGGCACAGATACGCAGTATTTT,CASSSRGTDTQYF
TRBJ2-5,15,NA,TRBD1,TRBV5-4,TGTGCCAGCAGACCCCGACAGGGGGCAGGGGAGACCCAGTACTTC,CASRPRQGAGETQYF
TRBJ2-1,15,NA,NA,TRBV9,TGTGCCAGCAGCTTGGGGGATCGAGCCTACAATGAGCAGTTCTTC,CASSLGDRAYNEQFF
TRBJ1-1,13,NA,TRBD1,TRBV11-2,TGTGCCAGCAACCCGGACAGGGGCACTGAAGCTTTCTTT,CASNPDRGTEAFF
TRBJ2-5,15,NA,NA,TRBV30,TGTGCCTGGAGTGAAGGAGGGGGCAAGGGAGAGACCCAGTACTTC,CAWSEGGGKGETQYF